This T cell receptor (beta chain) was documented in a study of cytomegalovirus exposure and HLA in healthy donors. The PCR employed 60 Vbeta primers together with 13 Jbeta primers. TCRdb keeps only in-frame clones here, not all; method: immunoSEQ multiplex PCR. This sample's table has about 140,000 clones. General study points: Confirmation was obtained in vitro that a few CMV-associated chains are specific for CMV antigens. Immune exposure was documented only through CMV serostatus. Later analysis reportedly placed an Asian-associated ancestry cluster below the roughly 700-donor mean in N-insertions.

On this clone: Its antigen is undetermined.

Germline V CDR1 and CDR2: MDHEN, SYDVKM. This CDR3 contains 16 residues. The V and J ends lost 3 bases and 7 bases, in that order; junction bases with no gene match: 6. The sequenced material came from PBMCs. This TCR was sampled from a male donor in good health and CMV-seronegative. The chain recombines TRBV28 with TRBJ2-1; 13 nucleotides match TRBD2. The CDR3: CASSFPRTSGGNEQFF. DNA for the CDR3: TGTGCCAGCAGTTTCCCCCGGACTAGCGGGGGTAATGAGCAGTTCTTC.